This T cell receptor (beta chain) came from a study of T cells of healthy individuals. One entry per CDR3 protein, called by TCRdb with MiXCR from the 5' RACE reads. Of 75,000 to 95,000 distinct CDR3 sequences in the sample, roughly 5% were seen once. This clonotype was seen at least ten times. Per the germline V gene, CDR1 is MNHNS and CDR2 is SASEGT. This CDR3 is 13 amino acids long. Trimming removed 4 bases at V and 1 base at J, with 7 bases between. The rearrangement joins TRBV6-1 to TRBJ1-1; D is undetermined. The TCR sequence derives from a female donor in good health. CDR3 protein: CASSVVGNTEAFF. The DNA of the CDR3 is TGTGCCAGCAGTGTTGTGGGGAACACTGAAGCTTTCTTT.